A single sample gave rise to the 7 T cell receptor beta chains below, sequenced in a study of cytomegalovirus exposure and HLA in healthy donors. Amplification used 60 Vbeta primers and 13 Jbeta primers. The assay was immunoSEQ multiplex PCR, and TCRdb's table has in-frame clones only and misses some. The repertoire holds about 140,000 clones, with around 79% as singletons. Specimen: PBMCs. These receptors originate from a woman in her forties in good health and CMV-seronegative.

The chain couples TRBV19 to TRBJ1-1; a weak D match, TRBD1 (5 bases). Germline values: CDR1 LNHDA, CDR2 SQIVND (reference sequence). This CDR3 is built from 14 residues. Trimming cost V 5 bases and J 6 bases, with 16 bases left between them. CDR3 sequence (DNA): TGTGCCAGTAGTCTTACAGGACGTTTGGCTGAAGCTTTCTTT. It encodes CASSLTGRLAEAFF.

This chain uses TRBV7-9 with TRBJ2-3; D gene uncertain. The CDR3 covers 11 residues. Trimming took 9 bases from V and 6 from J, leaving 10 bases between them. The germline V gene encodes CDR1 SEHNR and CDR2 FQNEAQ (reference sequence). CDR3 nucleotide sequence: TGTGCCAGATTGTCCGCGGATACGCAGTATTTT. It codes for CARLSADTQYF.

V and J are TRBV14 and TRBJ2-7, with D possibly TRBD1 on 6 matching bases. CDR3 length: 23 residues. Deletions cut 0 bases from V and 2 bases from J, with 35 bases between. Looked up from germline, CDR1 is SGHDN and CDR2 is FVKESK. CDR3 DNA: TGTGCCAGCAGCCAAGATTGGGGGCCATACTCCATTACCCGGTCCCTGACCCCCTACGAGCAGTACTTC. Translating gives CASSQDWGPYSITRSLTPYEQYF.

This clone was observed once. The chain links TRBV27 to TRBJ1-1; D is perhaps TRBD1 (5 bases). The germline CDR1 and CDR2 sequences are MNHEY and SMNVEV (reference sequence). V lost 6 bases and J lost 1, with 15 bases in between. The CDR3 runs to 15 residues. For the CDR3, the DNA is TGTGCCAGCAGCCCTGGGAGGGGTGCGAACACTGAAGCTTTCTTT. The encoded protein is CASSPGRGANTEAFF.

This clone was detected once. The chain combines TRBV6-1 with TRBJ2-1; 7 bases map to TRBD1. The CDR3 covers 14 residues. The germline V gene has CDR1 MNHNS and CDR2 SASEGT. J gave up 5 bases and V 8 bases, and 9 bases lay outside the gene matches. The CDR3 sequence: CASVTGVLHNEQFF. The CDR3 coding sequence is TGTGCCAGCGTCACAGGGGTGCTTCACAATGAGCAGTTCTTC.

The rearrangement links TRBV6-6 to TRBJ2-1; 8 bases map to TRBD2. With V trimmed by 8 bases and J by 6 bases, 6 bases remained unmatched. Per germline, CDR1 MNHNY and CDR2 SVGAGI (reference sequence). The CDR3 has 13 residues. This CDR3 is CASREGRGNEQFF. In nucleotides, the CDR3 is TGTGCCAGCCGGGAGGGAAGGGGCAATGAGCAGTTCTTC.

The chain links TRBV2 to TRBJ2-3; a possible D gene is TRBD1 (6 bases). CDR3 length: 12 amino acids. V was pared by 6 bases and J by 7 bases, with 11 bases between. The V gene's germline CDR1 is SNHLY and CDR2 FYNNEI. The CDR3 region is CASSGQLNTQYF. For the CDR3, the DNA is TGTGCCAGCAGCGGACAGTTGAATACGCAGTATTTT.